This T cell receptor beta chain was identified during a study of shared clonotypes between healthy human individuals. Using immunoSEQ multiplex PCR, the repertoire was profiled, and TCRdb retains in-frame clones only, with some absent. The sample shows hundreds of thousands of clones, approximately 80% of them seen only once. The sample comprised PBMCs. The sequence was collected from a woman in her thirties or forties in good health. Some clones in this sample may be carry-over from other donors' samples.

CDR3 sequence: CASSSGATAPANIQYF. DNA for the CDR3: TGTGCCAGCAGCTCCGGCGCCACGGCACCGGCGAACATTCAGTACTTC. This chain uses TRBV5-4 with TRBJ2-4; D is unclear. The CDR3 spans 16 residues. With 3 bases removed from V and 7 bases from J, the gap between germline ends came to 20 bases. Looked up from germline, CDR1 is SGHNT and CDR2 is YYREEE (reference sequence).